Listed here are 25 T cell receptor beta chains from one sample, sequenced in a study of CD8 T cells in Susac syndrome. The authors reverse transcribed roughly 0.5 to 1 ug RNA with random hexamers. A single record per CDR3 protein comes from TCRdb applying MiXCR to the immunoSEQ multiplex PCR reads. The table records more than 95,000 distinct CDR3 sequences, around 94% of them present only once. The specimen was CD4+ T cells from PBMCs. These TCRs come from a human donor in good health.

The chain carries TRBV5-4 and TRBJ2-5, with D perhaps matching TRBD1 (6 bases). The CDR3 has 14 amino acids. V was clipped by 2 bases and J by 0 bases, with 8 bases between them. Germline assignment: CDR1 SGHNT and CDR2 YYREEE (reference sequence). CDR3 sequence reads: CASSLQGNQETQYF. The DNA of the CDR3 is TGTGCCAGCAGCTTACAGGGAAACCAAGAGACCCAGTACTTC.

This chain joins TRBV12-3 or TRBV12-4 and TRBJ1-5; weak D call: TRBD1 (6 bases). Trimming removed 5 bases from V and 7 bases from J, with 12 bases in between. This CDR3 spans 13 amino acids. The CDR3 is CASSAQGLQPQHF. Here the CDR3 DNA reads TGTGCCAGCAGTGCACAGGGCCTGCAGCCCCAGCATTTT.

The chain employs TRBV29-1 and TRBJ2-5; 7 nucleotides line up with TRBD1. The CDR3 has 12 amino acids. The junction had 2 bases not matched to a gene; V was cut back by 6 bases and J by 1 base. Germline CDR1 and CDR2: SQVTM and ANQGSEA. CDR3 in amino acids: CSVGQPQETQYF. The CDR3 region has the DNA TGCAGCGTGGGACAGCCCCAAGAGACCCAGTACTTC.

The V gene is TRBV12-3 or TRBV12-4, the J gene TRBJ2-7; D ambiguous. V was cut by 6 bases and J by 0 bases, with 9 bases left in between. This CDR3 comprises 13 residues. CDR3: CASSPFTSYEQYF. The DNA for the CDR3 is TGTGCCAGCAGCCCATTTACCTCCTACGAGCAGTACTTC.

The chain uses TRBV7-9 and TRBJ2-7; a possible D gene is TRBD1 (5 bases). V was pared by 3 bases and J by 0 bases, with 15 bases between. The V gene's germline CDR1 is SEHNR and CDR2 FQNEAQ (reference sequence). The CDR3 runs 16 residues. The CDR3 DNA follows: TGTGCCAGCAGCTTGGGGCTAGATGCTAGCTCCTACGAGCAGTACTTC. Residues: CASSLGLDASSYEQYF.

The chain combines TRBV6-4 with TRBJ1-1; D is unresolved. From germline, CDR1 is MRHNA and CDR2 SNTAGT. V shed 5 bases and J shed 2 bases, with 9 bases lying between them. The CDR3 loop spans 13 amino acids. The CDR3 DNA follows: TGTGCCAGCAGTTTCGGACCCAACACTGAAGCTTTCTTT. It translates to CASSFGPNTEAFF.

The chain uses TRBV7-8 and TRBJ2-7; 10 bases map to TRBD2. There are 16 residues in the CDR3. Trimming removed 5 bases from V and 3 bases from J; junction bases left unmatched: 10. Looked up from germline, CDR1 is SGHVS and CDR2 is FQNEAQ. The CDR3 sequence is CASSLHRTSGHYEQYF. Written as DNA, the CDR3 is TGTGCCAGCAGCCTACACCGGACTAGCGGCCACTACGAGCAGTACTTC.

The V gene is TRBV2, the J gene TRBJ2-5, with D possibly matching TRBD2 (5 bases). V was clipped by 10 bases and J by 0 bases, with 9 bases between them. Germline V gene lookup returns CDR1 SNHLY and CDR2 FYNNEI. This CDR3 region has 12 residues. This chain's CDR3 is CATRADQETQYF. Here the CDR3 DNA reads TGTGCCACCCGAGCGGACCAAGAGACCCAGTACTTC.

The rearrangement joins TRBV3-1 to TRBJ2-1; no reliable D call. The length of the CDR3 is 12 residues. The germline CDR1 and CDR2 sequences are LGHDT and YNNKEL (reference sequence). The ends were cut back, 2 bases at V and 6 bases at J, with 5 bases in the middle. The CDR3 here is CASSQNFNEQFF. CDR3 bases: TGTGCCAGCAGCCAAAACTTCAATGAGCAGTTCTTC.

The CDR3 DNA reads TGTGCCAGCAGCGCCGGGACGGGTTGGTATGGCTACACCTTC. Its translation: CASSAGTGWYGYTF. The chain combines TRBV2 with TRBJ1-2; the D gene is possibly TRBD1 (5 bases). V lost 6 bases to trimming and J lost 5 bases, with 16 bases between them. Germline loops: CDR1 SNHLY, CDR2 FYNNEI. This CDR3 has 14 residues.

The count of this clonotype is one. The chain has TRBV5-1 and TRBJ2-7; D perhaps matches TRBD2 (6 bases). CDR3 length: 16 amino acids. CDR1 is SGHRS, CDR2 YFSETQ, per germline. V lost 0 bases, J lost 5 bases, and 18 bases lay in between. The CDR3 sequence is CASSLVTGEGSNEQYF. CDR3 DNA sequence: TGCGCCAGCAGCTTGGTTACGGGAGAAGGGAGTAACGAGCAGTACTTC.

This chain links TRBV19 with TRBJ2-1; D is possibly TRBD2 (5 bases). The germline V and J ends were trimmed by 9 bases and 4 bases, with 16 bases remaining between them. The CDR3 is made up of 14 amino acids. Germline assignment: CDR1 LNHDA and CDR2 SQIVND (reference sequence). CDR3 sequence (DNA): TGTGCCAGCGATGCTCGCGGGTTATACAATGAGCAGTTCTTC. Residues: CASDARGLYNEQFF.

J is TRBJ1-2 and V is TRBV29-1; no reliable D call. V was trimmed by 3 bases and J by 5 bases, leaving 13 bases between them. The CDR3 consists of 13 residues. Germline values: CDR1 SQVTM, CDR2 ANQGSEA. The CDR3 spells CSVEWALGYGYTF. The CDR3 nucleotides read TGCAGCGTTGAGTGGGCGTTAGGATATGGCTACACCTTC.

This clonotype was seen a single time. The chain uses TRBV29-1 and TRBJ2-7; 8 bases agree with TRBD2. Germline CDR1 and CDR2: SQVTM and ANQGSEA. The CDR3 has 13 residues. Losses at the gene ends were 3 bases for V and 5 bases for J; bases not matched to a gene: 6. CDR3 sequence: CSVEVLAGHEQYF. CDR3 nucleotide sequence: TGCAGCGTTGAGGTTCTAGCGGGCCACGAGCAGTACTTC.

The J gene is TRBJ2-3, the V gene TRBV29-1; no reliable D call. CDR3 length: 13 residues. Deletions cut 5 bases from V and 4 bases from J, with 13 bases between. From germline, CDR1 is SQVTM and CDR2 ANQGSEA. The CDR3 region has the DNA TGCAGCGTTTTGTGGGATCAGGCAGATACGCAGTATTTT. Its protein product is CSVLWDQADTQYF.

The sample holds one count of this clonotype. The junction differs from germline at one of its ends, possibly a read error. This chain uses TRBV4-1 with TRBJ2-6, with D perhaps matching TRBD1 (6 bases). Germline V lookup: CDR1 MGHRA, CDR2 YSYEKL. This CDR3 region has 18 residues. CDR3 region: CASSPAPVQGTGANVLTF. CDR3 bases: TGCGCCAGCAGCCCCGCCCCCGTACAGGGAACTGGGGCCAATGTCCTGACTTTC.

This sequence joins TRBV5-1 and TRBJ2-7; TRBD2 agrees at 9 bases. This CDR3 spans 15 amino acids. Germline CDR1 and CDR2: SGHRS and YFSETQ. J gave up 1 base and V 0 bases, and 2 bases lay outside the gene matches. The CDR3 spells CASSLDSGRSYEQYF. The DNA for the CDR3 is TGCGCCAGCAGCTTGGATAGCGGGAGATCCTACGAGCAGTACTTC. Variable domain in full (rest from reference TRBV5-1 and TRBJ2-7): KAGVTQTPRYLIKTRGQQVTLSCSPISGHRSVSWYQQTPGQGLQFLFEYFSETQRNKGNFPGRFSGRQFSNSRSEMNVSTLELGDSALYLCASSLDSGRSYEQYFGPGTRLTVT.

This clonotype appeared a single time. This chain uses TRBV20-1 with TRBJ2-5; the D is unclear. The germline V and J ends were trimmed by 1 base and 3 bases, with 6 bases remaining between them. The CDR3 runs to 12 residues. CDR1 and CDR2 from the germline V gene are DFQATT and SNEGSKA (reference sequence). For the CDR3, the DNA is TGCAGTGCTAGAGGGGGAAAAGAGACCCAGTACTTC. Protein sequence: CSARGGKETQYF.

V and J are TRBV12-3 or TRBV12-4 and TRBJ2-1, with 11 bases that match TRBD2. Unmatched junction bases numbered 5, after V lost 5 bases and J lost 2 bases. The CDR3 is made up of 16 amino acids. The CDR3 loop reads CASSRRTSGPYNEQFF. The CDR3, as DNA: TGTGCCAGCAGTAGACGGACTAGCGGGCCCTACAATGAGCAGTTCTTC.

The chain carries TRBV6-5 and TRBJ2-1; 12 bases align to TRBD2. After removal of 11 bases from V and 9 bases from J, the junction contained 11 bases not matched to a gene. The CDR3 length is 14 residues. The V gene's germline CDR1 is MNHEY and CDR2 SVGAGI. CDR3 in amino acids: CASRAGLAGREQFF. In DNA form, the CDR3 reads TGTGCCTCCAGGGCGGGACTAGCGGGTCGTGAGCAGTTCTTC.

The rearrangement uses TRBV7-2 and TRBJ1-2; TRBD1 matches 8 bases. The CDR3 is 14 amino acids. V shed 2 bases, J shed 3 bases, and the junction held 2 bases outside the gene matches. CDR1 is SGHTA and CDR2 is FQGNSA in the germline V gene. The CDR3 nucleotides read TGTGCCAGCAGCTTACAGGGGGCAGACTATGGCTACACCTTC. Translated, it gives CASSLQGADYGYTF.

V gene TRBV20-1 combines with J gene TRBJ2-5; D remains unclear. The germline V gene encodes CDR1 DFQATT and CDR2 SNEGSKA (reference sequence). Trimming left V 6 bases short and J 3 bases short, with 11 bases between. CDR3 length: 12 amino acids. The CDR3 protein is CSAPSKKETQYF. DNA for the CDR3: TGCAGTGCCCCGAGCAAGAAAGAGACCCAGTACTTC.

The chain employs TRBV4-1 and TRBJ1-1, with a tentative D call TRBD1 (5 bases). Trimming stripped 3 bases from V and 1 base from J, with 15 bases between. The CDR3 has 16 residues. CDR1 and CDR2 from the germline V gene are MGHRA and YSYEKL. The CDR3: CASSHRQPGTNTEAFF. CDR3 DNA sequence: TGCGCCAGCAGCCACCGCCAGCCAGGGACGAACACTGAAGCTTTCTTT.

About this clonotype: The junction differs from germline at one of its ends, possibly a read error. The CDR3 loop is CASSLEGESDF. The CDR3 region has the DNA TGTGCCAGCAGCTTGGAAGGGGAAAGCGACTTC. V and J are TRBV5-6 and TRBJ2-4; a possible D gene is TRBD1 (5 bases). Germline loops: CDR1 SGHDT, CDR2 YYEEEE. This CDR3 is 11 amino acids long.

The chain combines TRBV27 with TRBJ1-5, with D hard to call. Trimming stripped 5 bases from V and 4 bases from J, with 12 bases between. The CDR3 is 14 amino acids. CDR1 is MNHEY, CDR2 SMNVEV, per germline (reference sequence). The CDR3 here is CASSRRGENQPQHF. CDR3 DNA: TGTGCCAGCAGTCGACGCGGCGAAAATCAGCCCCAGCATTTT.